Here is one TCR beta chain with its context. Only one count was recorded for this clonotype. The specificity of this receptor is unknown. No base-level quality is on record; no much larger clone is a single base apart. A lone read is weak support. This specimen belongs to a study of CD8 T cells in Susac syndrome (dated by TCRdb to the late 2010s). Background for the entire study: The study used repertoire sequencing to test whether antigen drove CD8+ T cell activation and differentiation in Susac syndrome. Clonality of the CD8+ T cell repertoire was compared between roughly 13 healthy donors, about 14 Susac syndrome patients and approximately 16 multiple sclerosis patients.

RNA was extracted using the RNeasy kit, and roughly 0.45 to 1 microgram was reverse transcribed with random hexamers. The immunoSEQ multiplex PCR assay, which covers 54 Vbeta and 13 Jbeta segments, was used to amplify TCR beta CDR3 regions. PCR amplification bias was corrected by using a synthetic template baseline for primer optimization and computational correction. The original pipeline was this. Reads were annotated to V, D and J genes per IMGT and analyzed with immunoSEQ Analyzer, keeping only productive sequences. Clonality was computed as one minus Shannon entropy normalized by log2 of the number of productive unique sequences. For each patient and control, public and private clones were evaluated among the 100 most prevalent clones. A clone was defined as Susac-specific if it was absent from the healthy and MS cohorts, from roughly 980 published viral clones and from other ImmuneACCESS disease sequences. TCRdb reprocessed the public reads (quality trimming at Q25 with fastp, clone calling with MiXCR) and kept in-frame beta chains. All rows with the same CDR3 protein become a single entry with the most common DNA and genes. The V and J calls were not made by the authors but by TCRdb's processing. For this sample the table gives more than 110,000 distinct CDR3 sequences, of which around 94% were detected only once. The leading ten clones occupy 0.27% of the sample.

Overall study results and their limits: The number of individuals in the TCR sequencing and HLA analysis was acknowledged as relatively small.

Clipping removes 5 bases from V and 2 bases from J, with 6 as the unmatched junction base count. CDR1 and CDR2 are drawn from the germline V gene: MDHEN, SYDVKM. The CDR3 spans 15 residues, from the cysteine through the phenylalanine. Solely the CDR3 DNA is kept, with 45 bases framed from the first base. High-throughput TCR beta sequencing profiled peripheral blood CD8+ and CD4+ T cells from healthy donors, Susac syndrome patients and multiple sclerosis patients. Healthy donors were age- and sex-matched controls. CD8+ TEMRA cells were enriched by FACS, while bulk CD8+ and CD4+ T cells were purified by magnetic negative isolation. Blood was collected in EDTA tubes and processed within 24 hours, with PBMCs isolated through density gradient centrifugation. PBMCs intended for TCR sequencing were cryopreserved in liquid nitrogen and were subsequently thawed in a 37 degrees C water bath. A purity of at least 90% was achieved for sorted or isolated CD4+, CD8+ and CD8+ TEMRA cells.

The sequence was collected from a human donor in good health. The receptor chain draws on TRBV28 and TRBJ1-1; 9 junctional bases match TRBD1. Sample: CD8+ T cells from PBMCs. The CDR3: CASSAPGQGNTEAFF. The base sequence is TGTGCCAGCAGTGCACCGGGACAGGGAAACACTGAAGCTTTCTTT.